The clone carrying this T cell receptor beta chain appeared many times. The antigen is undetermined. The germline gives CDR1 MGHDK, CDR2 SYGVNS. The CDR3 covers 10 residues. V was cut by 7 bases and J by 4 bases, with 5 bases left in between. The data stem from a study of CD8 T cells in ankylosing spondylitis. Findings and caveats of the study: In ankylosing spondylitis patients, matched synovial fluid reportedly showed significant enrichment of disease-linked clones. Apparently characteristic of ankylosing spondylitis blood was a TCR beta motif (about 8 highly homologous variants). Past research had described some motif variants in reactive arthritis synovial fluid and blood.

Each TCR beta library was made by quantitative 5'-RACE that incorporated molecular barcodes. TCRdb fed the 5' RACE reads into MiXCR, producing one record per CDR3 protein. The table has hundreds of thousands of distinct CDR3 sequences, 18% seen once. Sequenced material: blood, either unsorted or a sorted T cell fraction (not recorded which). V gene TRBV25-1 combines with J gene TRBJ2-7; no clear D gene. The clonotype was recovered from a male donor with ankylosing spondylitis. In DNA, the CDR3 is TGTGCCAGCAAAAGGTACGAGCAGTACTTC. Translation: CASKRYEQYF.